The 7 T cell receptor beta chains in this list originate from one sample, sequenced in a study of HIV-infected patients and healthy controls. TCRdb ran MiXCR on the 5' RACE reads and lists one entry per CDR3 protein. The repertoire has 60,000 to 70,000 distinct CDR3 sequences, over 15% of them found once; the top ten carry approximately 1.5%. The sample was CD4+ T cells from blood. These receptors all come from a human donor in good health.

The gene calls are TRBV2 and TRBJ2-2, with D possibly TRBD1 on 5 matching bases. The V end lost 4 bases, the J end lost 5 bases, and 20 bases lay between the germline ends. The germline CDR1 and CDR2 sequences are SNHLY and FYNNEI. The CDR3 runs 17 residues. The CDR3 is CASSVWGRAVSTGELFF. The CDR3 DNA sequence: TGTGCCAGCAGTGTTTGGGGCAGGGCAGTTAGTACCGGGGAGCTGTTTTTT.

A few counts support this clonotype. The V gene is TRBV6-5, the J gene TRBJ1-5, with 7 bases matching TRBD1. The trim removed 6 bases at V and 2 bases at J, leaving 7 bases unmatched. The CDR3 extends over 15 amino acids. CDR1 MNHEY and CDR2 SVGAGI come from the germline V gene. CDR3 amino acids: CASSRQGFGNQPQHF. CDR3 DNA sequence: TGTGCCAGCAGCCGACAGGGTTTCGGCAATCAGCCCCAGCATTTT.

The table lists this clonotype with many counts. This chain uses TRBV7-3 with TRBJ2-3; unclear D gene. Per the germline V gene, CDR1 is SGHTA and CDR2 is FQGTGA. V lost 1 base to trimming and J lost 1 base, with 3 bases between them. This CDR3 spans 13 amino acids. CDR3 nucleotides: TGTGCCAGCAGCTTAATGGGCACAGATACGCAGTATTTT. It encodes CASSLMGTDTQYF.

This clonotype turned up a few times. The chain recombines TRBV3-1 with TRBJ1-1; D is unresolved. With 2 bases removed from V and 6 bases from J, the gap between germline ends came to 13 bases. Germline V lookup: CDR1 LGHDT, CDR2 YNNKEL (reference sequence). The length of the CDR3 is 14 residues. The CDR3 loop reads CASSQLAAGPEAFF. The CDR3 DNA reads TGTGCCAGCAGCCAACTGGCGGCGGGTCCTGAAGCTTTCTTT.

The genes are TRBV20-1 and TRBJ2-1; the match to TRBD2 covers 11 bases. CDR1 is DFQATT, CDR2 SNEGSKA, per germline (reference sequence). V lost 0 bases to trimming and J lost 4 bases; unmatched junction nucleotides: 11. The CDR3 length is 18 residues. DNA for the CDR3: TGCAGTGCTAGAGATCGGGTAGCGGGAGGGCCCAATTACAATGAGCAGTTCTTC. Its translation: CSARDRVAGGPNYNEQFF.

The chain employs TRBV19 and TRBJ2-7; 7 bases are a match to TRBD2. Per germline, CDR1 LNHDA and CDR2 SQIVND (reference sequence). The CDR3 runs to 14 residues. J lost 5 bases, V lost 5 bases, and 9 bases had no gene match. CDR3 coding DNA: TGTGCCAGTAGTCAGAGGACTAGTTCCCACGAGCAGTACTTC. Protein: CASSQRTSSHEQYF.

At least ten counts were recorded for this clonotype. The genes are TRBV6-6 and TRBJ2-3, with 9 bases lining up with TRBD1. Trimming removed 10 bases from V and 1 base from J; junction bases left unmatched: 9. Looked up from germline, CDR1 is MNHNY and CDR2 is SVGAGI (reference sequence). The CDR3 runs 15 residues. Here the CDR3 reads CATTDRDRGTDTQYF. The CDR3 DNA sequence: TGTGCCACCACTGACCGGGACAGGGGCACAGATACGCAGTATTTT.